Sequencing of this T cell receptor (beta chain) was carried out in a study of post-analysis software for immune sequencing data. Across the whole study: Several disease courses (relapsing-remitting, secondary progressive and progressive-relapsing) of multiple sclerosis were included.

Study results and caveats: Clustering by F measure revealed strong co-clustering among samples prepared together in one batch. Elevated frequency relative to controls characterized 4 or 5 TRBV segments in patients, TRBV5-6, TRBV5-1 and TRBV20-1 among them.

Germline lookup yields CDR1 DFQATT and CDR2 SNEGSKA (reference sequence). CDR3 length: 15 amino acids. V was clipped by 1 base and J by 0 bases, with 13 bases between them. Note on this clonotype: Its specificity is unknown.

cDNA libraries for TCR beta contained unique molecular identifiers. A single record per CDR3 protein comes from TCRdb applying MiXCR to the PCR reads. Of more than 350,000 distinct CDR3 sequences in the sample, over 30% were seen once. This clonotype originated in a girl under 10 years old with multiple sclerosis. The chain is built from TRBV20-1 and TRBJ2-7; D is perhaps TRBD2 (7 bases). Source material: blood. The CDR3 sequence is CSARGQAGASYEQYF. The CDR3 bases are TGCAGTGCTAGAGGTCAGGCGGGGGCCTCCTACGAGCAGTACTTC.